The rows below give T cell receptor beta chains drawn from one sample of a study of low-dose radiotherapy and immunotherapy resistance in tumors. TCRdb used MiXCR to reprocess the reads, holding one entry per CDR3 protein. The data hold approximately 47,000 distinct CDR3 sequences, with about an eighth observed a single time. Specimen: PBMCs, collected before treatment. The receptors here all came from a female donor with ovarian cancer. The CDR3 runs from the conserved cysteine through the conserved F or W. A D gene is named only where the DNA matches it firmly. Clone size is given as once, few, many or a size class.

d_call | j_call | clone_size | cdr3_length | v_call | cdr3_nt | cdr3_aa
. | TRBJ2-1 | many | 15 | TRBV9 | TGTGCCAGCAGCGTAGACCGGGCCGCCTACAATGAGCAGTTCTTC | CASSVDRAAYNEQFF
. | TRBJ2-1 | medium-sized | 15 | TRBV30 | TGTGCCTGGAGTCCGGACACGGACCGTTACAATGAGCAGTTCTTC | CAWSPDTDRYNEQFF
. | TRBJ2-1 | many | 13 | TRBV10-2 | TGCGCCAGCAGTCCGGACCGGTACAATGAGCAGTTCTTC | CASSPDRYNEQFF
. | TRBJ2-3 | many | 14 | TRBV7-9 | TGTGCCAGCAGTATAGGGCCCGCGGCAGATACGCAGTATTTT | CASSIGPAADTQYF
TRBD1 | TRBJ2-5 | many | 15 | TRBV5-1 | TGCGCCAGCAGCCTAGGACAGGGAAGAGGAGAGACCCAGTACTTC | CASSLGQGRGETQYF
. | TRBJ2-2 | many | 16 | TRBV10-3 | TGTGCCGTCAACCCAAAGGCAGGGGCGGGCACCGGGGAGCTGTTTTTT | CAVNPKAGAGTGELFF
. | TRBJ2-1 | few | 16 | TRBV20-1 | TGCAGTGCTAGGAGGTCCCCCCCGAGCTCCTACAATGAGCAGTTCTTC | CSARRSPPSSYNEQFF
TRBD1 | TRBJ1-2 | many | 15 | TRBV19 | TGTGCCAGTAAGAGGGACAGGGAAATTAACTATGGCTACACCTTC | CASKRDREINYGYTF
TRBD2 | TRBJ2-7 | many | 14 | TRBV6-5 | TGTGCCAGCAGTGCTAGCGGGAGATTCGACGAGCAGTACTTC | CASSASGRFDEQYF
TRBD1 | TRBJ2-1 | many | 14 | TRBV20-1 | TGCAGTGCTAGAAAGACAGGGAGTTACAATGAGCAGTTCTTC | CSARKTGSYNEQFF
TRBD1 | TRBJ1-2 | many | 14 | TRBV28 | TGTGCCAGCAGTTTTACGGGGACAGGGTATGGCTACACCTTC | CASSFTGTGYGYTF
TRBD2 | TRBJ2-5 | many | 15 | TRBV6-6 | TGTGCCAGCAGTCAAGGACTAGCGGGGGGAGAGACCCAGTACTTC | CASSQGLAGGETQYF
. | TRBJ2-1 | many | 16 | TRBV2 | TGTGCCAGCAGCCTCACGACAGGACGGGCTGACAATGAGCAGTTCTTC | CASSLTTGRADNEQFF
. | TRBJ1-6 | many | 14 | TRBV30 | TGTGCCTGGAGGGACTCCTTTACAAGTTCACCCCTCCACTTT | CAWRDSFTSSPLHF
. | TRBJ1-2 | many | 12 | TRBV28 | TGTGCCAGCAGTTCGACTGTGGATGGCTACACCTTC | CASSSTVDGYTF
TRBD1 | TRBJ1-6 | many | 13 | TRBV20-1 | TGCAGTGCTAGGACAGGGACTTCTTCACCCCTCCACTTT | CSARTGTSSPLHF
. | TRBJ1-4 | many | 13 | TRBV29-1 | TGCAGCGTCACCTGGGGATCTAATGAAAAACTGTTTTTT | CSVTWGSNEKLFF
. | TRBJ2-1 | many | 14 | TRBV2 | TGTGCCAGCAGTGATTGGCAGTCCCCCAATGAGCAGTTCTTC | CASSDWQSPNEQFF
TRBD2 | TRBJ2-1 | many | 16 | TRBV29-1 | TGCAGCGTTGATGGACTAGCGGGTAACTCCTACAATGAGCAGTTCTTC | CSVDGLAGNSYNEQFF
. | TRBJ2-3 | many | 12 | TRBV7-2 | TGTGCCAGCAGCTTAGCAAAAGATACGCAGTATTTT | CASSLAKDTQYF